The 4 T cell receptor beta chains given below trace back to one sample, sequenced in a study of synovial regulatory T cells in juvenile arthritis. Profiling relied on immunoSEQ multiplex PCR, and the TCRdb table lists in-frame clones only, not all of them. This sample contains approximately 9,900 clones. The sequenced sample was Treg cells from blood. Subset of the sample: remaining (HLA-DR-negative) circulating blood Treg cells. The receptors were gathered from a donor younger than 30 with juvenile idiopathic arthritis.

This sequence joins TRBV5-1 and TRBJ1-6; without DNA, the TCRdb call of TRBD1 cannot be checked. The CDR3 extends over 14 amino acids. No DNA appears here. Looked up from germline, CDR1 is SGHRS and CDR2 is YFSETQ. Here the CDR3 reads CASSLVQGNSPLHF.

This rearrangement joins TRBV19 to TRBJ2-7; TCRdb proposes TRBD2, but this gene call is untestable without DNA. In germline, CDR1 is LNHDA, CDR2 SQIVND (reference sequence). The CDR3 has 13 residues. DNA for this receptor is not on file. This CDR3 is CASETRLNYEQYF.

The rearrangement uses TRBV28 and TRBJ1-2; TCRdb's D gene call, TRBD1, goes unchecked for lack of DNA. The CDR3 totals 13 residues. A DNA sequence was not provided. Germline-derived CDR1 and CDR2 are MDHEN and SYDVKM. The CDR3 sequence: CASSFEGANGYTF.

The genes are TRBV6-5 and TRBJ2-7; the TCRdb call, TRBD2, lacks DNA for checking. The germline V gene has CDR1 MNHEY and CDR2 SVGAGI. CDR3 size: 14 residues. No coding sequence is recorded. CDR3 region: CASRATSGPYEQYF.